This T cell receptor beta chain was recorded in a study of T-cell memory formation after mild COVID-19. Whole-study findings and limits: Some responding clones appeared in pre-infection memory, suggesting cross-reactive memory joined. CD4+ contracting clones were mainly CM and EM; CD8+ ones, EMRA.

From the 5' RACE reads, TCRdb called clonotypes with MiXCR, one entry per CDR3 protein. Of 150,000 to 200,000 distinct CDR3 sequences listed, 18% are singletons. This clonotype appeared a few times. The antigen is unknown. This sequence originates from a man aged 18 to 30 who had mild COVID-19 (a few samples of this study predate the infection). Cell type and time point are not known. The sequencing sample was made of PBMCs or a T cell subset sorted from them (not recorded which).

This CDR3 reads CASSLGILVLNEQFF. The CDR3 DNA reads TGTGCCAGCAGCCTGGGTATTTTAGTTCTTAATGAGCAGTTCTTC. The V gene is TRBV5-6, the J gene TRBJ2-1; D uncertain. In germline, CDR1 is SGHDT, CDR2 YYEEEE. The V gene lost 4 bases and the J gene lost 7 bases, with 18 bases spanning the gap. The CDR3 is 15 amino acids. The variable domain in full, with the rest retrieved from reference TRBV5-6 and TRBJ2-1, is DAGVTQSPTHLIKTRGQQVTLRCSPKSGHDTVSWYQQALGQGPQFIFQYYEEEERQRGNFPDRFSGHQFPNYSSELNVNALLLGDSALYLCASSLGILVLNEQFFGPGTRLTVL.